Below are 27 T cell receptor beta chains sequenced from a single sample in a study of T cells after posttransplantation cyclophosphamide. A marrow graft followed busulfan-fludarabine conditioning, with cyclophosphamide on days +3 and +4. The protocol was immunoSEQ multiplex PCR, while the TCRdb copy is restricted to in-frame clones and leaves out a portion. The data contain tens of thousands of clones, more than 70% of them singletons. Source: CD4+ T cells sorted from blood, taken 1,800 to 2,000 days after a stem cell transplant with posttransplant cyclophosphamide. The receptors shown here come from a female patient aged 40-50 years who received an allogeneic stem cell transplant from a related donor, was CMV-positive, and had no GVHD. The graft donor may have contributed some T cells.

CDR3 sequence: CASARTGNEKLFF. CDR3 coding DNA: TGTGCCAGCGCCCGGACAGGGAATGAAAAACTGTTTTTT. The gene calls are TRBV6-1 and TRBJ1-4; 8 bases agree with TRBD1. J was trimmed by 5 bases and V by 8 bases; bases with no gene match: 4. The CDR3 runs 13 residues. Per germline, CDR1 MNHNS and CDR2 SASEGT.

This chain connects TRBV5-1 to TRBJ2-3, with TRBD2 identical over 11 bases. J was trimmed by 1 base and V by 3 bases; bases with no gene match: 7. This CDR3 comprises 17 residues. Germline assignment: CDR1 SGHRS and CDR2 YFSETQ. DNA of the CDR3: TGCGCCAGCAGCTGGCCTCAACTAGCGGGGGGCACAGATACGCAGTATTTT. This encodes CASSWPQLAGGTDTQYF.

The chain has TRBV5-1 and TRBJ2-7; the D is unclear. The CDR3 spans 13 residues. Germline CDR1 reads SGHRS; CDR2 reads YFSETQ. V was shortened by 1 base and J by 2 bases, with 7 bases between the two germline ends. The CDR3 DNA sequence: TGCGCCAGCAGCTTGACTCAAACCTACGAGCAGTACTTC. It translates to CASSLTQTYEQYF.

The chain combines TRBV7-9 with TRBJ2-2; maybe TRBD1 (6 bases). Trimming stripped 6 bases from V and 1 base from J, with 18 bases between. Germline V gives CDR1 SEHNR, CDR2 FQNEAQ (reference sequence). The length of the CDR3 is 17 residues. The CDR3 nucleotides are TGTGCCAGCAGTTCAAGGACCGGGACACTGAACACCGGGGAGCTGTTTTTT. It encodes CASSSRTGTLNTGELFF.

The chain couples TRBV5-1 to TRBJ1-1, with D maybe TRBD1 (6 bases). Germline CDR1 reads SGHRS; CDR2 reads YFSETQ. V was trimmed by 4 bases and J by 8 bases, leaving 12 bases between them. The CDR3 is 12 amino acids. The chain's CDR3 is CASSQQGGEAFF. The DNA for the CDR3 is TGCGCCAGCAGCCAACAGGGTGGGGAAGCTTTCTTT.

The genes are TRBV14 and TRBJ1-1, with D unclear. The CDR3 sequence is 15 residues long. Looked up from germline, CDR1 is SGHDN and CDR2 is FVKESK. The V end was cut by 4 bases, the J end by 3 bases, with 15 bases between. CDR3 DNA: TGTGCCAGCAGCCGACCCCCGGCAGGCTACACTGAAGCTTTCTTT. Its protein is CASSRPPAGYTEAFF.

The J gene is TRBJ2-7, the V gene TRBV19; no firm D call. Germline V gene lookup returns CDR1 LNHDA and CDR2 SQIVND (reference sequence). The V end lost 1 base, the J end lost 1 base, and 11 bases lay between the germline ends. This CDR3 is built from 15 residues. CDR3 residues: CASSIGSSASYEQYF. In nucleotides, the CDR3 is TGTGCCAGTAGTATAGGATCAAGCGCATCCTACGAGCAGTACTTC.

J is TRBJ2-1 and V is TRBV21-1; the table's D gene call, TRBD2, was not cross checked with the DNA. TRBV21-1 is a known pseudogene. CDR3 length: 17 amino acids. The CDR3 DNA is TGTGCCAGCAGCAAGCTTAGGGCGGGGGGTGGCTACAATGAGCAGTTCTTC. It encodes CASSKLRAGGGYNEQFF.

The CDR3 region is CASSWGTGGVFEAFF. The CDR3, as DNA: TGCGCCAGCAGCTGGGGGACAGGGGGGGTTTTTGAAGCTTTCTTT. V usage is TRBV5-1 and J usage is TRBJ1-1, with 11 nucleotides matching TRBD1. The CDR3 length is 15 residues. Germline-derived CDR1 and CDR2 are SGHRS and YFSETQ. With 3 bases clipped from V and 7 bases from J, the junction kept 8 bases outside the gene matches.

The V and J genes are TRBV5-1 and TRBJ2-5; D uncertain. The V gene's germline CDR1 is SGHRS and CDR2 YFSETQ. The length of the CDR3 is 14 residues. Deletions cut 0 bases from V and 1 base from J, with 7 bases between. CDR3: CASSLVRSQETQYF. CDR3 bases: TGCGCCAGCAGCTTGGTTAGGAGCCAAGAGACCCAGTACTTC.

The CDR3 loop is CASSQDQSRGYGELFF. CDR3 nucleotides: TGCGCCAGCAGCCAAGATCAATCCAGAGGGTACGGGGAGCTGTTTTTT. This chain links TRBV4-3 with TRBJ2-2, with D tentatively TRBD2 (5 bases). Germline V gene lookup returns CDR1 LGHNA and CDR2 YSLEER. This CDR3 comprises 16 residues. V was pared by 0 bases and J by 7 bases, with 15 bases between.

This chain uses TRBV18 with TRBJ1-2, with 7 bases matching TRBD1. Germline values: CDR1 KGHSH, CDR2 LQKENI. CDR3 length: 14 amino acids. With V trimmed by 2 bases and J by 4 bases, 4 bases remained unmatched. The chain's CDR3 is CASSPVGQVYGYTF. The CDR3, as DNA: TGTGCCAGCTCACCAGTCGGACAGGTCTATGGCTACACCTTC. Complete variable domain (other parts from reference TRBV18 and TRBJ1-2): NAGVMQNPRHLVRRRGQEARLRCSPMKGHSHVYWYRQLPEEGLKFMVYLQKENIIDESGMPKERFSAEFPKEGPSILRIQQVVRGDSAAYFCASSPVGQVYGYTFGSGTRLTVV.

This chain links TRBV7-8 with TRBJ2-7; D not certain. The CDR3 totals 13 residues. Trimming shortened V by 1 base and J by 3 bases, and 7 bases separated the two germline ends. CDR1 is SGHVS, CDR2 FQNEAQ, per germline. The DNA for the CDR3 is TGTGCCAGCAGCTTAGATGCACACTACGAGCAGTACTTC. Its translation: CASSLDAHYEQYF. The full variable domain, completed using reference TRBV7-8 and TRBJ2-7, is GAGVSQSPRYKVAKRGQDVALRCDPISGHVSLFWYQQALGQGPEFLTYFQNEAQLDKSGLPSDRFFAERPEGSVSTLKIQRTQQEDSAVYLCASSLDAHYEQYFGPGTRLTVT.

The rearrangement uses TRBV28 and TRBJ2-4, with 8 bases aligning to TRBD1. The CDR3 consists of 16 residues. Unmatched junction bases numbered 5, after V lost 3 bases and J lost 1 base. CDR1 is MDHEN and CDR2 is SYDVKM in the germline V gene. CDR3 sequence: CASSFQGAGAKNIQYF. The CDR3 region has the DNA TGTGCCAGCAGTTTTCAGGGGGCCGGCGCCAAAAACATTCAGTACTTC.

CDR3 nucleotide sequence: TGCGCCAGCAGCCAAGAACTCATCTCTGGAAACACCATATATTTT. Translating it yields CASSQELISGNTIYF. The chain joins TRBV4-3 to TRBJ1-3; D is unclear. The V gene lost 0 bases and the J gene lost 0 bases, with 6 bases spanning the gap. There are 15 residues in the CDR3. Germline CDR1 reads LGHNA; CDR2 reads YSLEER.

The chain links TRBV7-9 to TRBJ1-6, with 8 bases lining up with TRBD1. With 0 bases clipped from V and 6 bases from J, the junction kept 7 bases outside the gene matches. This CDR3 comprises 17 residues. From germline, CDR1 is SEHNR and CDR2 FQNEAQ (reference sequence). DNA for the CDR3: TGTGCCAGCAGCTTAGCTTCCTCGGACAGGGTTAATTCACCCCTCCACTTT. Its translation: CASSLASSDRVNSPLHF. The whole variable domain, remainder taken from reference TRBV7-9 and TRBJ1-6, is DTGVSQNPRHKITKRGQNVTFRCDPISEHNRLYWYRQTLGQGPEFLTYFQNEAQLEKSRLLSDRFSAERPKGSFSTLEIQRTEQGDSAMYLCASSLASSDRVNSPLHFGNGTRLTVT.

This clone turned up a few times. The CDR3 is CASRGQGSNTGELFF. The CDR3 nucleotides read TGTGCCAGCAGGGGACAGGGGTCGAACACCGGGGAGCTGTTTTTT. The rearrangement joins TRBV2 to TRBJ2-2; 10 nucleotides line up with TRBD1. V trimming: 6 bases; J trimming: 0 bases; junction bases outside the gene matches: 1. Germline-derived CDR1 and CDR2 are SNHLY and FYNNEI. The CDR3 consists of 15 residues.

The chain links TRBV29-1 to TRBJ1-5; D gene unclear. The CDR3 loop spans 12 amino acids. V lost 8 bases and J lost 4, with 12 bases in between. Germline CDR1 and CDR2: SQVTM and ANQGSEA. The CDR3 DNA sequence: TGCAGCTCCTTCGAGGGAAATCAGCCCCAGCATTTT. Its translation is CSSFEGNQPQHF. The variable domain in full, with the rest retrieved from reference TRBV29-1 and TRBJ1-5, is SAVISQKPSRDICQRGTSLTIQCQVDSQVTMMFWYRQQPGQSLTLIATANQGSEATYESGFVIDKFPISRPNLTFSTLTVSNMSPEDSSIYLCSSFEGNQPQHFGDGTRLSIL.

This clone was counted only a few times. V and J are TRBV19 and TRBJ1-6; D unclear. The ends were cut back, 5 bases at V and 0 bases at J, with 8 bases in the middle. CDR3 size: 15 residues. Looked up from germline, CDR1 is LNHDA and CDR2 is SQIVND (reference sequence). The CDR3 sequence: CASSRGSSYNSPLHF. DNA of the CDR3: TGTGCCAGTAGTCGCGGGAGCTCCTATAATTCACCCCTCCACTTT.

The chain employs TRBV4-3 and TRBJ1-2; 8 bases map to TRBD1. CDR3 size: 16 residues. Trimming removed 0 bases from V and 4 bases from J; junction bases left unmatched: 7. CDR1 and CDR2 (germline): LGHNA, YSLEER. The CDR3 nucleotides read TGCGCCAGCAGCCAAGAGGCAGGGGGCGCTCTCTATGGCTACACCTTC. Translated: CASSQEAGGALYGYTF.

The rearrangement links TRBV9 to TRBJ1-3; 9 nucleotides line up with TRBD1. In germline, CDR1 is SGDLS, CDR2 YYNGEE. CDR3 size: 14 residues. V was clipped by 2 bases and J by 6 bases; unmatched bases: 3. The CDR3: CASSVRQGENTIYF. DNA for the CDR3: TGTGCCAGCAGCGTCAGACAGGGGGAAAACACCATATATTTT. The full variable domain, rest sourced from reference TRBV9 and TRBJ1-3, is DSGVTQTPKHLITATGQRVTLRCSPRSGDLSVYWYQQSLDQGLQFLIQYYNGEERAKGNILERFSAQQFPDLHSELNLSSLELGDSALYFCASSVRQGENTIYFGEGSWLTVV.

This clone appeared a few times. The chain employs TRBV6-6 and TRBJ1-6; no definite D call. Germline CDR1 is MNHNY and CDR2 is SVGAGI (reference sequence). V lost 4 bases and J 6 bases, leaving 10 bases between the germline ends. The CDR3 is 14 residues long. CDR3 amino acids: CASSSPGGNSPLHF. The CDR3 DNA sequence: TGTGCCAGCAGTTCACCGGGAGGTAATTCACCCCTCCACTTT.

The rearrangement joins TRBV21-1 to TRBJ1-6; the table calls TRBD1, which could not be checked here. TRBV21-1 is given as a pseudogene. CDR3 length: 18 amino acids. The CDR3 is CASSKRAGTGNGNSPLHF. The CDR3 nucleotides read TGTGCCAGCAGCAAAAGAGCCGGGACAGGGAATGGGAATTCACCCCTCCACTTT.

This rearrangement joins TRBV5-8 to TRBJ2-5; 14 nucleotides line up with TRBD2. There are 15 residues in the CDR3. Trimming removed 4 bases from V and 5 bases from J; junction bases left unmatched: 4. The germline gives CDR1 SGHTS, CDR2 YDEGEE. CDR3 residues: CASSPGLAGAETQYF. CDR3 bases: TGTGCCAGCAGCCCGGGACTAGCGGGGGCGGAGACCCAGTACTTC.

The CDR3 protein is CASSPGDRVNSPLHF. The CDR3 DNA reads as TGTGCCAGCAGCCCCGGGGACAGGGTTAATTCACCCCTCCACTTT. The chain has TRBV9 and TRBJ1-6; 9 positions match TRBD1. There are 15 residues in the CDR3. Germline values: CDR1 SGDLS, CDR2 YYNGEE. The V segment lost 4 bases and the J segment 6 bases; nucleotides outside the gene matches: 5.

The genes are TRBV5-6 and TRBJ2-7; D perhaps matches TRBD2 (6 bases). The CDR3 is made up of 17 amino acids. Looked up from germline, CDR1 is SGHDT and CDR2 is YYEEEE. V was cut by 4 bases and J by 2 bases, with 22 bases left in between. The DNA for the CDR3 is TGTGCCAGCAGCACCGACCCTCGGGAGTTTTTAGCCTACGAGCAGTACTTC. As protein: CASSTDPREFLAYEQYF. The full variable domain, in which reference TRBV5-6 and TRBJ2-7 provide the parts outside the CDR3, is DAGVTQSPTHLIKTRGQQVTLRCSPKSGHDTVSWYQQALGQGPQFIFQYYEEEERQRGNFPDRFSGHQFPNYSSELNVNALLLGDSALYLCASSTDPREFLAYEQYFGPGTRLTVT.

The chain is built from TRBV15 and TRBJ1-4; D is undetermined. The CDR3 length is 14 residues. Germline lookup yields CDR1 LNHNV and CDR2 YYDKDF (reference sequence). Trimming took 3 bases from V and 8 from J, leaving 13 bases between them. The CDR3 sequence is CATSSLRTSEKLFF. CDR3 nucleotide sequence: TGTGCCACCAGCAGCCTCAGAACGTCCGAAAAACTGTTTTTT.